This T cell receptor beta chain was documented in a study of vaccination effects on CD4 cells after COVID-19. Study in general: It was a median of 72 days after the second dose that post-vaccine samples were obtained.

Ahead of sequencing, the ViraFEST assay grew antigen-specific CD4+ T cells using viral peptide pools. Having been cultured for 10 days, the cells underwent CD4+ T cell isolation. BNT162b2 vaccine or mRNA-1273 vaccine was given to participants in two doses. Vaccinees lacked prior SARS-CoV-2 infection and tested negative for nucleocapsid antibodies. Half-medium exchanges with IL-2 medium took place on days 3 and 7. Trimming cost V 6 bases and J 5 bases; bases outside gene matches: 13. The CDR3 sequence is 17 residues long. Germline V CDR1 and CDR2: MNHEY, SMNVEV (reference sequence). Sequenced by immunoSEQ multiplex PCR; TCRdb stores in-frame clones only, minus some. The table has tens of thousands of clones, around 70% seen once. As regards this clone: No antigen is known for it.

Findings and limits, study-wide: Relatively few convalescent patients took part in the study, which had no early post-infection timepoints.

This clonotype originated in a human donor who received a COVID-19 vaccine. This chain uses TRBV27 with TRBJ2-2, with TRBD2 matching 9 bases. This specimen consisted of CD4+ T cells from PBMCs cultured with HCoV-229E spike peptides, obtained after COVID-19 vaccination. The CDR3 DNA follows: TGTGCCAGCAGGGTCCTTGCGGGGGGGCCTAGAACCGGGGAGCTGTTTTTT. Translation: CASRVLAGGPRTGELFF.